This passage covers 27 T cell receptor beta chains from one sample sequenced in a study of cytomegalovirus exposure and HLA in healthy donors. This PCR relied on a set of 60 Vbeta primers and 13 Jbeta primers. Generated by immunoSEQ multiplex PCR, the TCRdb table keeps only in-frame clones and is missing some. The sample records roughly 150,000 clones, roughly 80% being singletons. Sequenced input: PBMCs. These receptors all stem from a man between 40 and 49 years old in good health and CMV-seropositive.

The J gene is TRBJ2-1, the V gene TRBV7-3, with 12 bases identical to TRBD2. In germline, CDR1 is SGHTA, CDR2 FQGTGA. V shed 8 bases, J shed 7 bases, and the junction held 3 bases outside the gene matches. The CDR3 is 13 amino acids. The CDR3 is CASSSGRGNEQFF. The CDR3 DNA reads as TGTGCCAGCTCTAGCGGGAGGGGTAATGAGCAGTTCTTC.

This clone was recorded a few times. The J gene is TRBJ1-3, the V gene TRBV19, with TRBD1 matching 7 bases. The CDR3 is 14 amino acids. The germline V gene has CDR1 LNHDA and CDR2 SQIVND (reference sequence). Trimming removed 5 bases from V and 1 base from J; junction bases left unmatched: 2. The CDR3 DNA reads TGTGCCAGTAGTCAGACAGGGTCTGGAAACACCATATATTTT. Its translation is CASSQTGSGNTIYF.

As concerns this clone: The sample carries other DNA sequences with the same CDR3. The chain uses TRBV27 and TRBJ2-1, with 13 bases that match TRBD2. The germline CDR1 and CDR2 sequences are MNHEY and SMNVEV (reference sequence). The CDR3 has 19 amino acids. Germline trimming cut 3 bases from V and 1 base from J; bases unmatched to any gene: 9. The CDR3 DNA reads as TGTGCCAGCAGTTTTCTCCCGGGACTAGCGGGAAGGTCCTACAATGAGCAGTTCTTC. Its protein is CASSFLPGLAGRSYNEQFF.

The genes are TRBV11-3 and TRBJ2-1, with 10 bases matching TRBD2. V was pared by 2 bases and J by 8 bases, with 6 bases of the junction left unmatched. Germline V gene sequence: CDR1 SGHNT, CDR2 YENEEA. The CDR3 is made up of 15 amino acids. This CDR3 reads CASSLSSGRGYEQFF. The DNA of the CDR3 is TGTGCCAGCAGCTTATCTAGCGGGAGAGGGTATGAGCAGTTCTTC.

The CDR3: CASSPGTTETQYF. The CDR3 region has the DNA TGCGCCAGCAGCCCGGGGACTACCGAAACGCAGTATTTT. The rearrangement uses TRBV5-1 and TRBJ2-3, with 7 positions matching TRBD2. This CDR3 comprises 13 residues. The J segment lost 9 bases and the V segment lost 4 bases, leaving 8 bases of the junction unmatched. The germline V gene encodes CDR1 SGHRS and CDR2 YFSETQ. The full variable domain, with the rest looked up from reference TRBV5-1 and TRBJ2-3, is KAGVTQTPRYLIKTRGQQVTLSCSPISGHRSVSWYQQTPGQGLQFLFEYFSETQRNKGNFPGRFSGRQFSNSRSEMNVSTLELGDSALYLCASSPGTTETQYFGPGTRLTVL.

This rearrangement joins TRBV5-1 to TRBJ1-1; 9 bases are a match to TRBD1. J gave up 3 bases and V 2 bases, and 14 bases lay outside the gene matches. Germline V gene lookup returns CDR1 SGHRS and CDR2 YFSETQ. CDR3 size: 18 residues. This CDR3 is CASSLGQGSLFGDTEAFF. The CDR3 DNA is TGCGCCAGCAGCTTAGGACAGGGGAGTTTGTTTGGGGACACTGAAGCTTTCTTT.

As for this clone: One junction end disagrees with the germline gene, perhaps due to a read error. This chain uses TRBV7-9 with TRBJ1-4, with 10 bases lining up with TRBD1. From germline, CDR1 is SEHNR and CDR2 FQNEAQ (reference sequence). The CDR3 is 15 amino acids. CDR3 in DNA: TGTTCCAGCACCTATACCGGGACAGGGGATGAAAAACTGTTTTTT. Encoded protein: CSSTYTGTGDEKLFF.

The V and J genes are TRBV27 and TRBJ1-6; no reliable D call. Germline V lookup: CDR1 MNHEY, CDR2 SMNVEV (reference sequence). The CDR3 extends over 17 amino acids. The V gene lost 8 bases and the J gene lost 0 bases, with 17 bases spanning the gap. The CDR3: CASHLGFRGSYNSPLHF. As DNA, the CDR3 is TGTGCCAGCCACCTGGGATTTCGGGGCTCCTATAATTCACCCCTCCACTTT.

The CDR3 nucleotides are TGTGCCAGCTCCTCTAGCCCCGGGATCGGGCAGTTCTTC. As protein: CASSSSPGIGQFF. The J gene is TRBJ2-1, the V gene TRBV18, with D tentatively TRBD2 (5 bases). The CDR3 has 13 amino acids. Between the trimmed V and J ends, which lost 6 bases and 12 bases, there was a span of 18 bases. Per the germline V gene, CDR1 is KGHSH and CDR2 is LQKENI.

The chain links TRBV4-1 to TRBJ1-5, with D possibly TRBD1 on 5 matching bases. Germline V gives CDR1 MGHRA, CDR2 YSYEKL. Trimming took off 1 base at V and 3 bases at J, with 16 bases between the two ends. The CDR3 has 17 amino acids. The CDR3 bases are TGCGCCAGCAGCCAAGTCCCAGCACGGGGGGTCAATCAGCCCCAGCATTTT. Its protein product is CASSQVPARGVNQPQHF.

The genes are TRBV7-3 and TRBJ2-2; no firm D call. V was trimmed by 2 bases and J by 7 bases, leaving 8 bases between them. CDR1 and CDR2 from the germline V gene are SGHTA and FQGTGA. The CDR3 totals 13 residues. CDR3 amino acids: CASSLYTGGELFF. The CDR3 DNA follows: TGTGCCAGCAGCTTATATACGGGCGGGGAGCTGTTTTTT.

The gene calls are TRBV7-9 and TRBJ2-7; no clear D gene. Trimming cost V 3 bases and J 5 bases, with 8 bases left between them. The CDR3 covers 12 residues. Per the germline V gene, CDR1 is SEHNR and CDR2 is FQNEAQ (reference sequence). Here the CDR3 reads CASSLNSDEQYF. The CDR3 nucleotides read TGTGCCAGCAGCTTGAATAGTGACGAGCAGTACTTC.

The DNA of the CDR3 is TGTGCCAGCAGTGACCTGACAAGCGGGAGTGGCTGGGAGACCCAGTACTTC. It specifies CASSDLTSGSGWETQYF. This chain uses TRBV6-1 with TRBJ2-5, with TRBD2 identical over 8 bases. Per germline, CDR1 MNHNS and CDR2 SASEGT. Trimming removed 3 bases from V and 5 bases from J; junction bases left unmatched: 14. CDR3 length: 17 amino acids.

The chain combines TRBV5-4 with TRBJ2-7, with TRBD1 as a possible D gene (5 bases). There are 14 residues in the CDR3. Trimming took 4 bases from V and 2 from J, leaving 13 bases between them. Germline V CDR1 and CDR2: SGHNT, YYREEE (reference sequence). The CDR3 reads CASSRAGKAYEQYF. CDR3 nucleotide sequence: TGTGCCAGCAGCCGGGCAGGGAAAGCCTACGAGCAGTACTTC.

The chain combines TRBV7-2 with TRBJ2-5, with 8 bases that match TRBD2. The J call is uncertain, as TRBJ2-7 better fits the DNA end. Germline-derived CDR1 and CDR2 are SGHTA and FQGNSA. This CDR3 comprises 14 residues. CDR3 sequence (DNA): TGTGCCAGCAGCCGGGGGGGTGGCTCCTACGAGCAGTACTTC. Amino acids: CASSRGGGSYEQYF.

This clone was found a few times. The germline gene is not matched at one end of the junction; a read error may be the cause. This chain uses TRBV30 with TRBJ2-4, with D possibly matching TRBD1 (6 bases). The germline CDR1 and CDR2 sequences are GTSNPN and SVGIG (reference sequence). CDR3 size: 19 residues. CDR3 nucleotide sequence: TGTGCCTGGAGTGAGCCCCCCTACAGGGTGGGTCTAGCCAAAAACAGTCAGTACTTC. Protein sequence: CAWSEPPYRVGLAKNSQYF.

This clone was seen more than once but under ten times. This CDR3 is also generated by other DNA sequences in the sample. The chain carries TRBV4-3 and TRBJ2-5; D is uncertain. Trimming removed 4 bases at V and 4 bases at J, with 10 bases between. Looked up from germline, CDR1 is LGHNA and CDR2 is YSLEER. The CDR3 consists of 13 residues. The CDR3 DNA sequence: TGCGCCAGCAGCCCGAGTTTTCGAGAGACCCAGTACTTC. This encodes CASSPSFRETQYF.

This clone has just one count. The chain recombines TRBV27 with TRBJ2-1, with 8 bases identical to TRBD2. CDR1 and CDR2 from the germline V gene are MNHEY and SMNVEV (reference sequence). CDR3 length: 13 residues. After removal of 7 bases from V and 3 bases from J, the junction contained 2 bases not matched to a gene. CDR3 amino acids: CASTSGFYNEQFF. The CDR3 bases are TGTGCCAGCACTAGCGGGTTCTACAATGAGCAGTTCTTC.

J is TRBJ2-4 and V is TRBV5-1; 7 positions match TRBD2. CDR1 and CDR2 from the germline V gene are SGHRS and YFSETQ. The CDR3 totals 17 residues. Losses at the gene ends were 1 base for V and 1 base for J; bases not matched to a gene: 8. The CDR3 region is CASSLLGRGSAKNIQYF. CDR3 DNA: TGCGCCAGCAGCTTGTTGGGGCGGGGGTCGGCCAAAAACATTCAGTACTTC.

The chain couples TRBV19 to TRBJ2-7; possible D gene TRBD2, 6 bases. V lost 5 bases to trimming and J lost 5 bases, with 16 bases between them. Germline V lookup: CDR1 LNHDA, CDR2 SQIVND (reference sequence). CDR3 size: 14 residues. CDR3 sequence reads: CASSLTRSGHEQYF. DNA for the CDR3: TGTGCCAGTAGTTTAACTAGAAGCGGGCACGAGCAGTACTTC.

The chain carries TRBV6-5 and TRBJ2-7; 7 bases line up with TRBD2. Germline CDR1 MNHEY, CDR2 SVGAGI. Trimming at V came to 2 bases and at J to 2 bases, leaving 6 bases not matched to a gene. The CDR3 is 15 residues long. CDR3 in amino acids: CASSYRSSGAYEQYF. CDR3 sequence (DNA): TGTGCCAGCAGTTACAGGTCTAGCGGAGCCTACGAGCAGTACTTC.

CDR3 sequence (DNA): TGTGCCAGCAGGAGGGTGGGGGAGACCCAGTACTTC. The encoded protein is CASRRVGETQYF. The chain uses TRBV6-1 and TRBJ2-5; a weak D match, TRBD2 (5 bases). The length of the CDR3 is 12 residues. Germline V gives CDR1 MNHNS, CDR2 SASEGT. Trimming shortened V by 6 bases and J by 5 bases, and 10 bases separated the two germline ends.

The chain has TRBV7-2 and TRBJ2-7; maybe TRBD2 (5 bases). The CDR3 spans 13 residues. CDR1 and CDR2 (germline): SGHTA, FQGNSA. V shed 5 bases and J shed 7 bases, with 15 bases lying between them. The chain's CDR3 is CASSPQVAGEQYF. CDR3 nucleotide sequence: TGTGCCAGCAGCCCCCAGGTGGCGGGTGAGCAGTACTTC.

The chain couples TRBV28 to TRBJ1-4, with D tentatively TRBD1 (5 bases). V lost 2 bases, J lost 5 bases, and 12 bases lay in between. The length of the CDR3 is 15 residues. Germline V lookup: CDR1 MDHEN, CDR2 SYDVKM. For the CDR3, the DNA is TGTGCCAGCAGTTTACTCAGGCGACAGAATGAAAAACTGTTTTTT. The encoded protein is CASSLLRRQNEKLFF.

The chain has TRBV5-1 and TRBJ2-2, with D tentatively TRBD1 (6 bases). Trimming took 5 bases from V and 6 from J, leaving 14 bases between them. CDR1 and CDR2 (germline): SGHRS, YFSETQ. The CDR3 contains 14 residues. The CDR3 spells CASSPQGPPGELFF. The CDR3 nucleotides are TGCGCCAGCAGTCCCCAGGGGCCCCCCGGGGAGCTGTTTTTT.

This sequence joins TRBV7-9 and TRBJ1-2; D possibly corresponds to TRBD1 (5 bases). Germline V gene sequence: CDR1 SEHNR, CDR2 FQNEAQ (reference sequence). V lost 1 base to trimming and J lost 4 bases, with 16 bases between them. This CDR3 is 16 amino acids long. CDR3 in DNA: TGTGCCAGCAGCTTAGAAGCAGGTTTGGGGCGCTATGGCTACACCTTC. This encodes CASSLEAGLGRYGYTF.

The chain combines TRBV4-3 with TRBJ2-1, with 7 nucleotides matching TRBD2. Losses at the gene ends were 1 base for V and 3 bases for J; bases not matched to a gene: 9. The CDR3 extends over 17 amino acids. CDR1 is LGHNA and CDR2 is YSLEER in the germline V gene. CDR3 region: CASSQAGSGDYYNEQFF. The DNA for the CDR3 is TGCGCCAGCAGCCAAGCGGGAAGCGGGGACTACTACAATGAGCAGTTCTTC.